The 14 T cell receptor beta chains reported below all come from one sample, sequenced in a study of tumor-infiltrating lymphocytes in primary liver carcinoma. Co-extraction yielded RNA and DNA from around 18-30 mg of unsorted bulk tissue. TCR beta cDNA was prepared out of around 460 ng total RNA by means of a constant-region primer. Amplification in three nested multiplex PCR rounds with slightly modified ARM-PCR gave rise to TCR beta libraries. TRBV1-TRBV30 forward primers paired with a C-beta reverse primer were used in the first two PCR rounds, which ran roughly 9 cycles each. TCRdb independently ran MiXCR on the multiplex PCR reads; one entry per CDR3 protein. The sample holds fewer than 250,000 distinct CDR3 sequences, just under 85% seen once. The sample was tumor tissue from primary liver carcinoma. All receptors derive from a man in his forties with primary liver carcinoma and hepatitis B virus infection.

As concerns this clonotype: One end of the junction fails to match germline, which may point to a read error. The V and J genes are TRBV11-1 and TRBJ2-3; D might be TRBD1 (6 bases). CDR3 length equals 15 residues. Germline V gene lookup returns CDR1 SGHAT and CDR2 FQDESV (reference sequence). The CDR3 DNA follows: TGTGTCAGCAGTTTGCCGAGGGAGAGGACAGATATGCAGTATTTT. Translation: CVSSLPRERTDMQYF.

As concerns this clonotype: Compared with germline, one end of the junction differs, possibly owing to a read error. This rearrangement joins TRBV4-1 to TRBJ2-3; D gene ambiguous. Germline V CDR1 and CDR2: MGHRA, YSYEKL. This CDR3 region has 13 residues. CDR3 nucleotide sequence: TGCGCCAGCAGCCAAGATTTCACAGATACGCAGTACTTT. Protein: CASSQDFTDTQYF.

The J gene is TRBJ1-1, the V gene TRBV12-3 or TRBV12-4, with D possibly matching TRBD1 (6 bases). This CDR3 spans 17 amino acids. CDR3 nucleotides: TGTGCTGGTGGTTTGCCTAAAAACTGGGACATAGACACTGAAGCTTTCTTT. Its translation: CAGGLPKNWDIDTEAFF.

There are a few counts of this clonotype. The rearrangement uses TRBV28 and TRBJ2-7; 13 bases agree with TRBD2. This CDR3 is built from 15 residues. V lost 4 bases and J lost 5; bases outside the gene matches: 5. Germline V gene data show CDR1 as MDHEN and CDR2 as SYDVKM. The chain's CDR3 is CASSSRTSGSNEQYF. The CDR3 nucleotides are TGTGCCAGCAGTTCACGGACTAGCGGGAGCAACGAGCAGTACTTC.

This chain connects TRBV29-1 to TRBJ2-2; D remains unclear. Germline V gives CDR1 SQVTM, CDR2 ANQGSEA. The CDR3 loop spans 11 amino acids. Written as DNA, the CDR3 is TGCGACGTTGCTGACACCGGGGAGCTGTTTTTT. It is translated as CDVADTGELFF.

This clonotype was counted once. The germline gene is not matched at one end of the junction; a read error may be the cause. The chain uses TRBV11-3 and TRBJ2-1; D is uncertain. There are 14 residues in the CDR3. Germline values: CDR1 SGHNT, CDR2 YENEEA. The CDR3 bases are TGTGCCAGCGGCTCAGGCGTCTCGAACAATAAGCAGTTCTTC. Protein sequence: CASGSGVSNNKQFF.

The J gene is TRBJ1-5, the V gene TRBV11-2; no clear D gene. CDR3 length equals 16 residues. Germline lookup yields CDR1 SGHAT and CDR2 FQNNGV. Trimming left V 9 bases short and J 6 bases short, with 24 bases between. CDR3 residues: CASRLGDTGWAQPQHF. The CDR3 bases are TGTGCCAGTAGATTAGGAGACACGGGTTGGGCTCAGCCCCAGCATTTT. Variable domain in full (rest from reference TRBV11-2 and TRBJ1-5): EAGVAQSPRYKIIEKRQSVAFWCNPISGHATLYWYQQILGQGPKLLIQFQNNGVVDDSQLPKDRFSAERLKGVDSTLKIQPAKLEDSAVYLCASRLGDTGWAQPQHFGDGTRLSIL.

In regard to this clonotype: A junction boundary mismatches the germline segment, possibly from a read error. V gene TRBV29-1 combines with J gene TRBJ2-1, with D possibly TRBD2 on 6 matching bases. The germline V gene encodes CDR1 SQVTM and CDR2 ANQGSEA. This CDR3 is 15 amino acids long. The CDR3 DNA reads as TGCAGCGTTGAAGGGAAGCGGGTGCTTGACAATAAGCAGTTCTTC. It codes for CSVEGKRVLDNKQFF.

Comments on this clonotype: Possible read error: a much larger clone is one base away. In nucleotides, the CDR3 is TGCGCCAGCAGCTTGACTATCGGGAATGAGCAGTTGTTC. This sequence encodes CASSLTIGNEQLF. This chain links TRBV5-1 with TRBJ2-1, with D maybe TRBD2 (5 bases). Germline V gives CDR1 SGHRS, CDR2 YFSETQ. The CDR3 totals 13 residues. The full variable domain, in which reference TRBV5-1 and TRBJ2-1 provide the parts outside the CDR3, is KAGVTQTPRYLIKTRGQQVTLSCSPISGHRSVSWYQQTPGQGLQFLFEYFSETQRNKGNFPGRFSGRQFSNSRSEMNVSTLELGDSALYLCASSLTIGNEQLFGPGTRLTVL.

This chain connects TRBV7-8 to TRBJ1-5; perhaps TRBD1 as D (6 bases). Germline assignment: CDR1 SGHVS and CDR2 FQNEAQ. The germline V and J ends were trimmed by 1 base and 0 bases, with 16 bases remaining between them. The CDR3 length is 18 residues. CDR3 amino acids: CASSLGITGTLSNQPQHF. The CDR3 DNA reads as TGTGCCAGCAGCTTAGGGATCACAGGGACCCTTAGCAATCAGCCCCAGCATTTT.

With regard to this clonotype: At one of its ends the junction is not consistent with the germline gene, which may arise from a read error. The V call is TRBV12-3 or TRBV12-4, the J call TRBJ2-4; a weak D match, TRBD1 (6 bases). The CDR3 length is 15 residues. The CDR3 region has the DNA TGTGCCAGCAGTTCTGGGGGCGCCTCCAAAAACATTCAGAACTTC. It encodes CASSSGGASKNIQNF.

A note on this clonotype: A read error may produce the germline difference seen at one junction end. The chain employs TRBV5-4 and TRBJ2-7; 8 bases agree with TRBD1. This CDR3 has 15 amino acids. Germline values: CDR1 SGHNT, CDR2 YYREEE (reference sequence). This chain's CDR3 is CVSSLRGQDLYEQYF. The CDR3 DNA reads TGTGTCAGCAGCTTGAGGGGACAGGATCTCTACGAGCAGTACTTC.

A note on this clonotype: The conserved phenylalanine or tryptophan is not found at the CDR3 terminus, so this likely reflects a read error. The DNA is left out, because the CDR3 cannot be placed on it with certainty; the CDR3 is given as TCRdb lists it. The chain recombines TRBV29-1 with TRBJ1-1. From its first to its last residue, the CDR3 has 15 amino acids. The germline V gene encodes CDR1 SQVTM and CDR2 ANQGSEA. The CDR3 spells CSVLAGWGMNTEALY.

J is TRBJ2-7 and V is TRBV29-1, with D hard to call. Trimming left V 7 bases short and J 12 bases short, with 22 bases between. The germline CDR1 and CDR2 sequences are SQVTM and ANQGSEA. There are 12 residues in the CDR3. Here the CDR3 DNA reads TGCAGCGCGGGTTTGGGTAATCACGGGCCGTACTTC. As protein: CSAGLGNHGPYF.